Each of the 22 T cell receptor beta chains below was sequenced from the same sample in a study of T cell responses to AZD1222 COVID-19 vaccine. Sequencing used immunoSEQ multiplex PCR; TCRdb keeps in-frame clones, though not all of them. Of fewer than 120,000 clones in the sample, around 81% are singletons; the top ten hold 4.6%. This sample comprised peripheral blood, obtained on day 0 of AZD1222 vaccination. These receptors were obtained from an adult in good health.

The chain's CDR3 is CASSLSRSNQPQHF. In DNA, the CDR3 is TGTGCCAGCAGTTTATCCAGAAGCAATCAGCCCCAGCATTTT. The V and J genes are TRBV28 and TRBJ1-5; D gene uncertain. Between the trimmed V and J ends, which lost 1 base and 1 base, there was a span of 5 bases. The CDR3 runs to 14 residues. Germline V CDR1 and CDR2: MDHEN, SYDVKM.

V and J are TRBV10-1 and TRBJ2-7; 9 nucleotides line up with TRBD1. Germline loops: CDR1 WNHNN, CDR2 SYGVQD (reference sequence). The ends lost 8 bases at V and 3 bases at J; junction bases unmatched: 5. The CDR3 spans 13 residues. The CDR3 protein is CASARQGGYEQYF. CDR3 DNA: TGCGCCAGCGCCAGACAGGGGGGCTACGAGCAGTACTTC.

A few counts support this clone. J is TRBJ2-1 and V is TRBV19, with D perhaps matching TRBD2 (7 bases). The CDR3 loop spans 16 amino acids. With 5 bases removed from V and 8 bases from J, the gap between germline ends came to 22 bases. Germline CDR1 reads LNHDA; CDR2 reads SQIVND (reference sequence). This chain's CDR3 is CASSPPPRGGSYEQFF. Written as DNA, the CDR3 is TGTGCCAGTAGTCCTCCCCCTAGGGGGGGGAGCTATGAGCAGTTCTTC.

The genes are TRBV4-3 and TRBJ2-3, with 10 nucleotides matching TRBD2. The CDR3 contains 16 residues. With 1 base clipped from V and 2 bases from J, the junction kept 3 bases outside the gene matches. Germline lookup yields CDR1 LGHNA and CDR2 YSLEER. CDR3 amino acids: CASSQASGGDTDTQYF. CDR3 DNA sequence: TGCGCCAGCAGCCAAGCCAGCGGGGGGGACACAGATACGCAGTATTTT.

The rearrangement uses TRBV7-2 and TRBJ2-1; 8 nucleotides match TRBD1. Germline values: CDR1 SGHTA, CDR2 FQGNSA. The CDR3 covers 13 residues. Trimming removed 3 bases from V and 10 bases from J; junction bases left unmatched: 5. CDR3 nucleotide sequence: TGTGCCAGCAGCTTGGACTGGACAGGGGAGCAGTTCTTC. This encodes CASSLDWTGEQFF.

The chain carries TRBV7-7 and TRBJ2-5; perhaps D is TRBD1 or TRBD2 (6 bases each). Trimming stripped 3 bases from V and 5 bases from J, with 16 bases between. The CDR3 covers 15 residues. CDR1 and CDR2 from the germline V gene are SSHAT and FNYEAQ (reference sequence). CDR3 nucleotides: TGTGCCAGCAGCTTCGTGGGGGGCATCAGGGAGACCCAGTACTTC. It codes for CASSFVGGIRETQYF.

Only a few counts were recorded for this clone. The rearrangement uses TRBV3-1 (or the pseudogene TRBV3-2) and TRBJ2-7, with D perhaps TRBD1 (6 bases). Germline values: CDR1 LGHDT, CDR2 YNNKEL (reference sequence). CDR3 size: 14 residues. Trimming left V 1 base short and J 5 bases short, with 12 bases between. The CDR3 DNA reads TGTGCCAGCAGCCAAGTACAGGGAATCGACGAGCAGTACTTC. Residues: CASSQVQGIDEQYF.

The rearrangement joins TRBV5-1 to TRBJ2-7; TRBD1 agrees at 7 bases. Looked up from germline, CDR1 is SGHRS and CDR2 is YFSETQ. This CDR3 region has 14 residues. V shed 0 bases and J 5 bases; nucleotides not matched to a gene: 5. The CDR3 sequence is CASSLATGVHEQYF. For the CDR3, the DNA is TGCGCCAGCAGCTTGGCCACAGGGGTCCACGAGCAGTACTTC.

This clone appeared once. J is TRBJ2-3 and V is TRBV5-4; D ambiguous. The V and J ends lost 2 bases and 4 bases respectively, with 5 bases between them. Germline V gene data show CDR1 as SGHNT and CDR2 as YYREEE (reference sequence). CDR3 length: 12 residues. The CDR3 sequence is CASSLSSDTQYF. CDR3 coding DNA: TGTGCCAGCAGCTTAAGTTCAGATACGCAGTATTTT.

V gene TRBV5-1 combines with J gene TRBJ2-3, with 9 positions matching TRBD1. Losses at the gene ends were 5 bases for V and 1 base for J; bases not matched to a gene: 8. CDR3 length equals 16 residues. Germline V gives CDR1 SGHRS, CDR2 YFSETQ. The CDR3 coding sequence is TGCGCCAGCAGAAGGGGGACAGGGCCCCGCACAGATACGCAGTATTTT. It encodes CASRRGTGPRTDTQYF.

The chain combines TRBV18 with TRBJ1-2; perhaps TRBD1 as D (5 bases). CDR3 size: 11 residues. Per germline, CDR1 KGHSH and CDR2 LQKENI. Trimming took 3 bases from V and 8 from J, leaving 7 bases between them. As DNA, the CDR3 is TGTGCCAGCTCACCCGACAGCGGCTACACCTTC. This codes for CASSPDSGYTF.

V and J are TRBV18 and TRBJ2-5; no clear D gene. The V gene lost 3 bases and the J gene lost 2 bases, with 10 bases spanning the gap. Germline CDR1 and CDR2: KGHSH and LQKENI. This CDR3 comprises 14 residues. The CDR3 sequence is CASSPAGRQETQYF. In DNA, the CDR3 is TGTGCCAGCTCACCCGCCGGCCGACAAGAGACCCAGTACTTC.

The gene calls are TRBV5-1 and TRBJ2-4, with 9 bases aligning to TRBD2. V lost 0 bases and J lost 7; bases outside the gene matches: 8. Germline assignment: CDR1 SGHRS and CDR2 YFSETQ. The CDR3 extends over 16 amino acids. The CDR3 is CASSLAGAGGKNIQYF. The CDR3 DNA sequence: TGCGCCAGCAGCTTGGCCGGAGCGGGGGGAAAGAACATTCAGTACTTC.

The chain is built from TRBV12-3 or TRBV12-4 and TRBJ2-5; D unclear. Trimming stripped 5 bases from V and 0 bases from J, with 7 bases between. This CDR3 has 13 amino acids. The CDR3 DNA reads TGTGCCAGCAGTCCGAATGACCAAGAGACCCAGTACTTC. It translates to CASSPNDQETQYF.

The chain links TRBV7-2 to TRBJ1-5, with TRBD1 as a possible D gene (5 bases). The length of the CDR3 is 16 residues. The V gene's germline CDR1 is SGHTA and CDR2 FQGNSA. Trimming pared 1 base from V and 4 bases from J, leaving 14 bases between. In DNA form, the CDR3 reads TGTGCCAGCAGCTTAGAAATCGGCCAGGGAAATCAGCCCCAGCATTTT. It encodes CASSLEIGQGNQPQHF.

This clone rates as medium-sized. The rearrangement uses TRBV2 and TRBJ2-3, with D possibly being TRBD1 (6 bases). The germline V and J ends were trimmed by 7 bases and 0 bases, with 14 bases remaining between them. The CDR3 consists of 15 residues. CDR1 SNHLY and CDR2 FYNNEI come from the germline V gene. The CDR3 DNA reads TGTGCCAGCAACTCACAGGGTCTTAGCACAGATACGCAGTATTTT. Its protein is CASNSQGLSTDTQYF. Full variable domain (remainder filled in from reference TRBV2 and TRBJ2-3): EPEVTQTPSHQVTQMGQEVILRCVPISNHLYFYWYRQILGQKVEFLVSFYNNEISEKSEIFDDQFSVERPDGSNFTLKIRSTKLEDSAMYFCASNSQGLSTDTQYFGPGTRLTVL.

The chain recombines TRBV3-1 (or the pseudogene TRBV3-2) with TRBJ2-7; 11 bases agree with TRBD2. Per the germline V gene, CDR1 is LGHDT and CDR2 is YNNKEL (reference sequence). With V trimmed by 3 bases and J by 1 base, 2 bases remained unmatched. The CDR3 loop spans 15 amino acids. DNA of the CDR3: TGTGCCAGCAGCCACCCTAGCGGGGGGTCCTACGAGCAGTACTTC. Residues: CASSHPSGGSYEQYF.

V usage is TRBV13 and J usage is TRBJ2-5; TRBD1 aligns across 8 bases. CDR3 length: 16 amino acids. Germline V gene data show CDR1 as PRHDT and CDR2 as FYEKMQ (reference sequence). V lost 6 bases and J lost 1; bases outside the gene matches: 10. The CDR3 bases are TGTGCCAGCAGTCGACAGGGGACAGAAGTCCAAGAGACCCAGTACTTC. Encoded protein: CASSRQGTEVQETQYF. Full variable domain (rest looked up from reference TRBV13 and TRBJ2-5): AAGVIQSPRHLIKEKRETATLKCYPIPRHDTVYWYQQGPGQDPQFLISFYEKMQSDKGSIPDRFSAQQFSDYHSELNMSSLELGDSALYFCASSRQGTEVQETQYFGPGTRLLVL.

V usage is TRBV7-2 and J usage is TRBJ2-5; either TRBD1 or TRBD2 may fit D (6 bases each). V was shortened by 2 bases and J by 5 bases, with 18 bases between the two germline ends. The CDR3 is made up of 16 amino acids. In germline, CDR1 is SGHTA, CDR2 FQGNSA. CDR3 loop: CASSLLGGEIRETQYF. CDR3 sequence (DNA): TGTGCCAGCAGCTTATTGGGGGGCGAGATTCGCGAGACCCAGTACTTC.

V usage is TRBV7-8 and J usage is TRBJ2-7; perhaps TRBD2 as D (7 bases). V was pared by 1 base and J by 6 bases, with 16 bases between. The germline V gene encodes CDR1 SGHVS and CDR2 FQNEAQ. This CDR3 region has 15 residues. CDR3 coding DNA: TGTGCCAGCAGCTTAGACGGGGGGCCCAGGGCCGAGCAGTACTTC. It codes for CASSLDGGPRAEQYF.

The CDR3 DNA reads as TGTGCCAGCACCGAGAGGAGGCTTGGAAACAATGAGCAGTTCTTC. Protein product: CASTERRLGNNEQFF. The chain employs TRBV6-5 and TRBJ2-1; weak D call: TRBD2 (5 bases). Deletions cut 7 bases from V and 5 bases from J, with 18 bases between. The CDR3 is made up of 15 amino acids. Germline CDR1 MNHEY, CDR2 SVGAGI.

The chain joins TRBV3-1 (or the pseudogene TRBV3-2) to TRBJ1-3; D is unclear. Germline V gene lookup returns CDR1 LGHDT and CDR2 YNNKEL (reference sequence). Trimming pared 8 bases from V and 0 bases from J, leaving 14 bases between. The CDR3 covers 15 residues. The CDR3 spells CASYPDCHSGNTIYF. CDR3 coding DNA: TGTGCCAGCTACCCCGACTGCCACTCTGGAAACACCATATATTTT.